Sequencing of this TCR beta chain was carried out in a study of cytomegalovirus exposure and HLA in healthy donors (dated by TCRdb to the late 2010s). The study in broad terms: A later analysis indicated that the 120 validation repertoires were generated on the platform also employed for the 650 to 850 repertoires of the first cohort. High-throughput TCR immunosequencing, statistical association of individual TCRs with disease status, and machine learning were combined to predict cytomegalovirus infection status. In addition to the first cohort of approximately 670 subjects, a separate validation cohort of over 90 different subjects was used. The study aimed to test whether cataloging public T cell receptors could reveal signatures of past pathogen exposure.

V loses 2 bases at its end and J loses 7 bases; junction bases beyond the gene matches: 4. CDR1 and CDR2, looked up from the germline V gene, are ENHRY and SYGVKD. The CDR3 contains 15 residues, cysteine and phenylalanine counted. Only the CDR3 part of the read is kept: 45 bases, read in frame from the first base. Broad study findings and their caveats: A later analysis found that TCRs clustered in the first cohort also tended to co-occur in the 120 validation repertoires, with 94% of cluster scores above 0. In both the original and validation cohorts, the classifier was reported to diagnose cytomegalovirus status with high specificity and sensitivity. The authors suggested that the approach could potentially be extended to other disease states and immunological phenotypes. The study listed 150 to 200 TCR beta chains as associated with cytomegalovirus. The validation cohort had no HLA typing available for a later analysis, so co-occurrence within that cohort was assessed over all 120 or so repertoires. In vitro tests confirmed that a few of the cytomegalovirus-associated TCR beta chains recognize cytomegalovirus antigens. Most TCR sequences were observed very rarely across donors, whereas some public TCRs were present in many individuals.

The donors were included in the validation cohort of some 110 subjects, a group kept apart from the approximately 700-subject first cohort. Remarks on this clone: There is no known antigen for this receptor. No much larger clone is present one base from it, and per-base qualities are unavailable.

Libraries were built with the immunoSEQ multiplex PCR assay. On the study's bioinformatics: A statistical classification framework was built for diagnosing cytomegalovirus status from the catalog of TCR beta chain sequences. TCRdb took over this immuneACCESS table, retaining in-frame rearrangements with V and J assigned. Such tables are incomplete; in checked studies, under half of the missing clones stem from an unresolved V gene, and the remainder is unexplained. D and trimming come from the DNA, and the V and J calls and clone size come from that table. Present in this sample are 55,000 to 70,000 clones, about 89% of which were seen just once. The ten largest clones take up approximately 1.5% of the sample.

The chain is made from TRBV10-3 and TRBJ1-4; 10 bases in the middle match TRBD1. Sequences were obtained from PBMCs. This receptor was identified in a woman in her late teens or twenties in good health and CMV-seronegative. The sequenced DNA is TGTGCCATCAGTGAGGGACAGGGGGGCGTTGAAAAACTGTTTTTT. Its protein is CAISEGQGGVEKLFF.